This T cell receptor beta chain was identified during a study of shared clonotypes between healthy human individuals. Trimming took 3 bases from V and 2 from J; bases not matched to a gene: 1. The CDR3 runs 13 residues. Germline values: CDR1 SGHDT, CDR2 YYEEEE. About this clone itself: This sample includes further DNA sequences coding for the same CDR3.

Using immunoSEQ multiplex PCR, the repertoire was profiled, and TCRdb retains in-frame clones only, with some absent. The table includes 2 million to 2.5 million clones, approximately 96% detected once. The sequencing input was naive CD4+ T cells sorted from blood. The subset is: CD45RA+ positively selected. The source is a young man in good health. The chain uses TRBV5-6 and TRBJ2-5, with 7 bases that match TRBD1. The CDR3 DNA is TGTGCCAGCAGCTGGGACAGACAAGAGACCCAGTACTTC. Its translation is CASSWDRQETQYF. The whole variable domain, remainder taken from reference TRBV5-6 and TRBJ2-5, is DAGVTQSPTHLIKTRGQQVTLRCSPKSGHDTVSWYQQALGQGPQFIFQYYEEEERQRGNFPDRFSGHQFPNYSSELNVNALLLGDSALYLCASSWDRQETQYFGPGTRLLVL.